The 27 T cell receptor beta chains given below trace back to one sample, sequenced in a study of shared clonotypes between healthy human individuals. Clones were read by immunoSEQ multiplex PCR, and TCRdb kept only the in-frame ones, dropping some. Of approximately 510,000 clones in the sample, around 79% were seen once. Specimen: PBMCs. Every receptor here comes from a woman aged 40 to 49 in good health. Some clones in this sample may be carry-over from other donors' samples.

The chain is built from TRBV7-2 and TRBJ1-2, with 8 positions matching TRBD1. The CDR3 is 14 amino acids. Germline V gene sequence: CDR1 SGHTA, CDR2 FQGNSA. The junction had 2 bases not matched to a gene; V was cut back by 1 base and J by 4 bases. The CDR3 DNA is TGTGCCAGCAGCTTAGGGACAGGGCCCTATGGCTACACCTTC. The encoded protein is CASSLGTGPYGYTF.

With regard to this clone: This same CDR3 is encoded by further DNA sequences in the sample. CDR3 protein: CASSLMDSTYEQYF. DNA of the CDR3: TGCGCCAGCAGCTTGATGGACTCAACCTACGAGCAGTACTTC. The rearrangement joins TRBV5-1 to TRBJ2-7; a weak D match, TRBD2 (5 bases). V lost 1 base and J lost 2, with 10 bases in between. Germline values: CDR1 SGHRS, CDR2 YFSETQ. This CDR3 has 14 amino acids.

DNA for the CDR3: TGTGCCAGCAGCACCCCCAGGGGGGAAGCCAAAAACATTCAGTACTTC. Translation: CASSTPRGEAKNIQYF. The rearrangement uses TRBV5-4 and TRBJ2-4, with a possible D match to TRBD1 (7 bases). V was cut by 4 bases and J by 0 bases, with 14 bases left in between. This CDR3 contains 16 residues. CDR1 and CDR2 (germline): SGHNT, YYREEE (reference sequence).

This CDR3 reads CASSEIRLAGVRNTQYF. The CDR3 nucleotides are TGCGCCAGCAGTGAAATACGGCTAGCGGGAGTAAGAAATACGCAGTATTTT. The chain links TRBV10-1 to TRBJ2-3, with TRBD2 matching over 10 bases. CDR3 length: 17 amino acids. Per germline, CDR1 WNHNN and CDR2 SYGVQD (reference sequence). V shed 3 bases, J shed 7 bases, and the junction held 13 bases outside the gene matches.

The CDR3 bases are TGTGCCAGCAGTTACTCGATACGGAGGGGGAACACTGAAGCTTTCTTT. Amino acids: CASSYSIRRGNTEAFF. The chain couples TRBV6-5 to TRBJ1-1; D is possibly TRBD1 (5 bases). Looked up from germline, CDR1 is MNHEY and CDR2 is SVGAGI. V shed 0 bases and J shed 1 base, with 12 bases lying between them. The CDR3 is made up of 16 amino acids.

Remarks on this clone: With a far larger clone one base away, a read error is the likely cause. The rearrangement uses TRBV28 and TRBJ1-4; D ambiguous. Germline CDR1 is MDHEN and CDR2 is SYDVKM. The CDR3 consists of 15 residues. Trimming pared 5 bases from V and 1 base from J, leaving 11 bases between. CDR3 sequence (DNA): TGTGCCAGCAGTCCCCGGGCAGTAACTAATGAAAAACTGTTTTTT. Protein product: CASSPRAVTNEKLFF.

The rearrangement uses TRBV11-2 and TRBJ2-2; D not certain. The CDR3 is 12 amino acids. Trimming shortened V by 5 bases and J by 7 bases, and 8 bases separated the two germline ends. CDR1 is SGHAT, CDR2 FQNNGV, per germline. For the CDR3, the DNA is TGTGCCAGCAGCCCCCCTAGCGGGGAGCTGTTTTTT. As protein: CASSPPSGELFF.

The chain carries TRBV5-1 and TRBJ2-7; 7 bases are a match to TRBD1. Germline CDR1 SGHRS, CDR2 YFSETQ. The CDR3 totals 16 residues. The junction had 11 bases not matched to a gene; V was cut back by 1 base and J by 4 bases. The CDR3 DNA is TGCGCCAGCAGCTTGAGGCTGGACAGGCGGTCGTACGAGCAGTACTTC. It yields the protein CASSLRLDRRSYEQYF.

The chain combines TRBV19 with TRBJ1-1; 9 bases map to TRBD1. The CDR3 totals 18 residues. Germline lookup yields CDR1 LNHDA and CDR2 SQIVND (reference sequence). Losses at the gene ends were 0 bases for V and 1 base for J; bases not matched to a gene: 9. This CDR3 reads CASSIDTPGTGRNTEAFF. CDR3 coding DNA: TGTGCCAGTAGTATAGACACCCCTGGGACAGGGAGGAACACTGAAGCTTTCTTT.

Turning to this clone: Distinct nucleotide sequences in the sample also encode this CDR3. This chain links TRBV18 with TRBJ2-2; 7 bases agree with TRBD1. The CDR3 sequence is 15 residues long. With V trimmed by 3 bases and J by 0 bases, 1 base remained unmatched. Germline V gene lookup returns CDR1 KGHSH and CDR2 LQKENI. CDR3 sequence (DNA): TGTGCCAGCTCACCGGGACAGTCGAACACCGGGGAGCTGTTTTTT. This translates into CASSPGQSNTGELFF.

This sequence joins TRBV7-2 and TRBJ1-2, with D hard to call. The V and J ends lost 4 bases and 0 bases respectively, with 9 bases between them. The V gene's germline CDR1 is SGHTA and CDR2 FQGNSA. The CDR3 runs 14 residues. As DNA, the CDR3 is TGTGCCAGCAGCTCCAATACAGCTAACTATGGCTACACCTTC. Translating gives CASSSNTANYGYTF. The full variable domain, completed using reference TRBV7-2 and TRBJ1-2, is GAGVSQSPSNKVTEKGKDVELRCDPISGHTALYWYRQSLGQGLEFLIYFQGNSAPDKSGLPSDRFSAERTGGSVSTLTIQRTQQEDSAVYLCASSSNTANYGYTFGSGTRLTVV.

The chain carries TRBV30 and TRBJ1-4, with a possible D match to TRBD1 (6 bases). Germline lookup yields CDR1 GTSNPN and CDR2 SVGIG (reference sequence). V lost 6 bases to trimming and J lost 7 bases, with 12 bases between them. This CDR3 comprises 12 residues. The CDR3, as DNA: TGTGCCTGCAGGGGATCGGTTGAAAAACTGTTTTTT. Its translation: CACRGSVEKLFF.

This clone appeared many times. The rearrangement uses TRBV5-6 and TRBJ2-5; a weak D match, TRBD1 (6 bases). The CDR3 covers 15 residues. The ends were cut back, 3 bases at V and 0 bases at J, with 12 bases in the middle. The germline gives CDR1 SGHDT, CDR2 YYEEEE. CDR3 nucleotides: TGTGCCAGCAGCTCAACTAGGGGGTACCAAGAGACCCAGTACTTC. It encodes CASSSTRGYQETQYF.

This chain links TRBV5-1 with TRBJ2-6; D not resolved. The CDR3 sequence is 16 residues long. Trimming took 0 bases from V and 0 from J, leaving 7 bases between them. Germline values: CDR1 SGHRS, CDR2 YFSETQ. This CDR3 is CASSLDVGSGANVLTF. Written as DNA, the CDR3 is TGCGCCAGCAGCTTGGATGTGGGCTCTGGGGCCAACGTCCTGACTTTC.

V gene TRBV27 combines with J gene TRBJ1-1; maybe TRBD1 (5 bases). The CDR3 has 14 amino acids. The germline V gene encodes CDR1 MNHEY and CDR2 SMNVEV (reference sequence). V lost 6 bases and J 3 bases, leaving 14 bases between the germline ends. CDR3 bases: TGTGCCAGCAGACTCACTCAGGGTCACACTGAAGCTTTCTTT. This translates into CASRLTQGHTEAFF.

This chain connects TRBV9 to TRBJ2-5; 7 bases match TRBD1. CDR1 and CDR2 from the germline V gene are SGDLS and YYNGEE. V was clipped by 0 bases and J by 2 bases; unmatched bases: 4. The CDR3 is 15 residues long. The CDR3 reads CASSVARGSQETQYF. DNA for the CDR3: TGTGCCAGCAGCGTAGCCAGGGGGTCACAAGAGACCCAGTACTTC.

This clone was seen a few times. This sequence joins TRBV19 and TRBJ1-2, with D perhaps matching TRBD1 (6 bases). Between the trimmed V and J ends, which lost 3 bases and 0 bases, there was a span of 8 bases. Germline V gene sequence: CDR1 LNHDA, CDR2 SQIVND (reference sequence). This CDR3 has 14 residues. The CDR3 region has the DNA TGTGCCAGTAGTATTGGACAGCCTAACTATGGCTACACCTTC. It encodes CASSIGQPNYGYTF.

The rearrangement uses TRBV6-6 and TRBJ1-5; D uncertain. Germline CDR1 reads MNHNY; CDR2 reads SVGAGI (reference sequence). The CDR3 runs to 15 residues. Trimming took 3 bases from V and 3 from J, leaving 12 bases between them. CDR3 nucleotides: TGTGCCAGCAGTTATGGGCCAGAACCCAATCAGCCCCAGCATTTT. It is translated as CASSYGPEPNQPQHF.

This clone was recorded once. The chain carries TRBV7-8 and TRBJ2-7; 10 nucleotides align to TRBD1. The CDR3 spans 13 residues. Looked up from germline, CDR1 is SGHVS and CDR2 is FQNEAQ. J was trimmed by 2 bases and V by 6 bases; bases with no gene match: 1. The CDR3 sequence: CASRTGGAYEQYF. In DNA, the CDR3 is TGTGCCAGCAGGACAGGGGGCGCCTACGAGCAGTACTTC.

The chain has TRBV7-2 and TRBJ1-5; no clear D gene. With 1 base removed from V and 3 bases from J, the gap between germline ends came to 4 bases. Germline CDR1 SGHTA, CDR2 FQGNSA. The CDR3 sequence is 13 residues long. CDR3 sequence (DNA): TGTGCCAGCAGCTTAGATTACAATCAGCCCCAGCATTTT. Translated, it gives CASSLDYNQPQHF.

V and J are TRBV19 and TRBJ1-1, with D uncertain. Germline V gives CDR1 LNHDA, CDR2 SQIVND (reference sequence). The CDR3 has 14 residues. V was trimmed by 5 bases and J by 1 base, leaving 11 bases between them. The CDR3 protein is CASSPRRKNTEAFF. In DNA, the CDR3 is TGTGCCAGTAGTCCCAGACGTAAGAACACTGAAGCTTTCTTT.

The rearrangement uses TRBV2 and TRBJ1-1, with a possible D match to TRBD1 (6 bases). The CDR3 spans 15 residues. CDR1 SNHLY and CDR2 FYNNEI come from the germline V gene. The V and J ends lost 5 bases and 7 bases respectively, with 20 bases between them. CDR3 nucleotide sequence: TGTGCCAGCAGTCTACTCGTAGGACAGCAACTTGAAGCTTTCTTT. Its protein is CASSLLVGQQLEAFF.

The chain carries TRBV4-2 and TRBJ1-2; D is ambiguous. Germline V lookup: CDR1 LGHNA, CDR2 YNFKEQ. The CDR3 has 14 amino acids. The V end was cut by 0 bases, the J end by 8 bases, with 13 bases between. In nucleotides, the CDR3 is TGTGCCAGCAGCCAAGATCGGGTTTCTGCGGGCTACACCTTC. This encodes CASSQDRVSAGYTF.

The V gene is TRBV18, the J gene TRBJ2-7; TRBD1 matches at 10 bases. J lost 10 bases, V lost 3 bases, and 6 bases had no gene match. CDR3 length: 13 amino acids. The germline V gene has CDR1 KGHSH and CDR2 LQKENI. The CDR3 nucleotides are TGTGCCAGCTCACCTGGACAGGGGGAACGACAGTACTTC. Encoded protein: CASSPGQGERQYF.

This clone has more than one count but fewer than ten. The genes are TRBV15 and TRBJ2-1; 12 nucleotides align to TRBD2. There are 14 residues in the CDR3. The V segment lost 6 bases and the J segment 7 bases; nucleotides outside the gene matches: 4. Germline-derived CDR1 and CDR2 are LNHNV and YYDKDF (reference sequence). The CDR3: CATSLAGGSNEQFF. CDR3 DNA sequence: TGTGCCACCAGTCTAGCGGGAGGGTCAAATGAGCAGTTCTTC.

The CDR3 protein is CATSRDAGINTIYF. CDR3 sequence (DNA): TGTGCCACCAGCAGAGATGCGGGGATTAACACCATATATTTT. The genes are TRBV15 and TRBJ1-3, with D unclear. The CDR3 is 14 residues long. CDR1 LNHNV and CDR2 YYDKDF come from the germline V gene (reference sequence). Trimming removed 0 bases at V and 7 bases at J, with 10 bases between.

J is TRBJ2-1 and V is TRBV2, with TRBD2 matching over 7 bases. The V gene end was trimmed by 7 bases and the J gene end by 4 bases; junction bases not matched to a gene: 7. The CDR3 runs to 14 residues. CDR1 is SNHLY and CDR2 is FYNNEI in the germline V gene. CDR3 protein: CASKGGGRYNEQFF. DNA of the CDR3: TGTGCCAGCAAAGGCGGCGGGAGATACAATGAGCAGTTCTTC.